Below are 29 T cell receptor beta chains sequenced from a single sample in a study of CD8 T cells in Susac syndrome. The RNA input was about 0.45 to 1 ug, and it was reverse transcribed with random hexamers. TCRdb re-called the immunoSEQ multiplex PCR reads with MiXCR, one entry per CDR3 protein. Here the sample spans some 200,000 distinct CDR3 sequences, roughly 95% being singletons. Sequencing was carried out using CD4+ T cells from PBMCs. The receptors originated from a human donor with multiple sclerosis.

The rearrangement joins TRBV2 to TRBJ1-2; D is perhaps TRBD1 (5 bases). The CDR3 sequence is 13 residues long. The germline V gene encodes CDR1 SNHLY and CDR2 FYNNEI. Trimming took off 6 bases at V and 4 bases at J, with 12 bases between the two ends. CDR3 loop: CASSKPDSYGYTF. The CDR3 DNA follows: TGTGCCAGCAGCAAGCCCGACAGCTATGGCTACACCTTC.

V usage is TRBV30 and J usage is TRBJ1-5; D gene ambiguous. This CDR3 is 14 amino acids long. Germline CDR1 is GTSNPN and CDR2 is SVGIG (reference sequence). Trimming shortened V by 2 bases and J by 0 bases, and 8 bases separated the two germline ends. CDR3 region: CAWSLGFSNQPQHF. In DNA form, the CDR3 reads TGTGCCTGGAGTTTGGGCTTTAGCAATCAGCCCCAGCATTTT.

This chain connects TRBV15 to TRBJ2-7, with a weak D call TRBD1 (5 bases). Between the trimmed V and J ends, which lost 1 base and 6 bases, there was a span of 10 bases. The V gene's germline CDR1 is LNHNV and CDR2 YYDKDF (reference sequence). The CDR3 length is 13 residues. In nucleotides, the CDR3 is TGTGCCACCAGCAGAGGTGGGGCAGTCGAGCAGTACTTC. Protein sequence: CATSRGGAVEQYF.

This chain joins TRBV25-1 and TRBJ2-1, with 9 bases aligning to TRBD2. Losses at the gene ends were 2 bases for V and 14 bases for J; bases not matched to a gene: 7. The germline V gene encodes CDR1 MGHDK and CDR2 SYGVNS. This CDR3 region has 13 residues. In DNA form, the CDR3 reads TGTGCCAGCAGTGAACTAGCGGGGTCGGGCAAGTTCTTC. Protein: CASSELAGSGKFF.

The chain combines TRBV20-1 with TRBJ2-1; 12 positions match TRBD2. This CDR3 region has 15 residues. CDR1 DFQATT and CDR2 SNEGSKA come from the germline V gene (reference sequence). The J segment lost 10 bases and the V segment lost 4 bases, leaving 11 bases of the junction unmatched. Here the CDR3 reads CSATTSGRTSWEQFF. CDR3 DNA sequence: TGCAGTGCTACCACTAGCGGGAGGACTTCATGGGAGCAGTTCTTC.

The chain carries TRBV30 and TRBJ2-5; D unresolved. Germline CDR1 GTSNPN, CDR2 SVGIG (reference sequence). V was trimmed by 8 bases and J by 5 bases, leaving 12 bases between them. The CDR3 length is 11 residues. CDR3 sequence: CALGLGETQYF. The CDR3 DNA reads as TGTGCCCTCGGTCTGGGGGAGACCCAGTACTTC.

V usage is TRBV30 and J usage is TRBJ1-1, with a weak D call TRBD1 (6 bases). Germline values: CDR1 GTSNPN, CDR2 SVGIG (reference sequence). CDR3 length: 15 amino acids. V gave up 2 bases and J gave up 4 bases, with 17 bases separating them. In nucleotides, the CDR3 is TGTGCCTGGAGTCCCTCCAGGGGAAGGATCACTGAAGCTTTCTTT. Its translation: CAWSPSRGRITEAFF.

The chain recombines TRBV27 with TRBJ2-5, with D possibly TRBD1 on 5 matching bases. The V end lost 2 bases, the J end lost 7 bases, and 8 bases lay between the germline ends. This CDR3 is built from 12 residues. Germline V lookup: CDR1 MNHEY, CDR2 SMNVEV (reference sequence). The CDR3: CASSLPQGTQYF. CDR3 bases: TGTGCCAGCAGTTTACCCCAGGGGACCCAGTACTTC.

The gene calls are TRBV6-5 and TRBJ2-5; perhaps TRBD1 as D (6 bases). With 6 bases removed from V and 4 bases from J, the gap between germline ends came to 15 bases. Per germline, CDR1 MNHEY and CDR2 SVGAGI. This CDR3 spans 14 amino acids. The CDR3 sequence: CASRLQGKGETQYF. CDR3 sequence (DNA): TGTGCCAGCAGGCTGCAGGGGAAGGGAGAGACCCAGTACTTC.

The chain carries TRBV5-1 and TRBJ2-5; no firm D call. There are 14 residues in the CDR3. Germline CDR1 reads SGHRS; CDR2 reads YFSETQ. The V gene lost 4 bases and the J gene lost 5 bases, with 15 bases spanning the gap. CDR3 region: CASSPAASRETQYF. In nucleotides, the CDR3 is TGCGCCAGCAGCCCGGCCGCGTCGCGGGAGACCCAGTACTTC. The full variable domain, in which reference TRBV5-1 and TRBJ2-5 provide the parts outside the CDR3, is KAGVTQTPRYLIKTRGQQVTLSCSPISGHRSVSWYQQTPGQGLQFLFEYFSETQRNKGNFPGRFSGRQFSNSRSEMNVSTLELGDSALYLCASSPAASRETQYFGPGTRLLVL.

Here the CDR3 DNA reads TGTGCCAGCAGCCAGGAGGGCTATGGCTACACCTTC. Its protein product is CASSQEGYGYTF. The chain has TRBV3-1 and TRBJ1-2; D is uncertain. The V end lost 3 bases, the J end lost 4 bases, and 6 bases lay between the germline ends. This CDR3 has 12 residues. Germline V gene sequence: CDR1 LGHDT, CDR2 YNNKEL (reference sequence).

The chain recombines TRBV10-3 with TRBJ1-2, with 7 bases that match TRBD1. From germline, CDR1 is ENHRY and CDR2 SYGVKD. The CDR3 length is 13 residues. With 10 bases clipped from V and 2 bases from J, the junction kept 7 bases outside the gene matches. This CDR3 reads CATTDRDNYGYTF. CDR3 nucleotides: TGTGCCACAACAGACAGGGACAACTATGGCTACACCTTC.

This chain joins TRBV3-1 and TRBJ2-3; the match to TRBD2 covers 9 bases. Trimming removed 4 bases from V and 6 bases from J; junction bases left unmatched: 11. Germline CDR1 reads LGHDT; CDR2 reads YNNKEL (reference sequence). This CDR3 spans 16 amino acids. The CDR3 coding sequence is TGTGCCAGCAGCCTTCGGGGGACTAGCCCCAAGGATACGCAGTATTTT. Translated, it gives CASSLRGTSPKDTQYF.

This clonotype was counted a single time. The CDR3 DNA reads as TGCGCCAGCCTAGGAGGGGGCTACGAGCAGTACTTC. Amino acids: CASLGGGYEQYF. V is TRBV10-2 and J is TRBJ2-7; D possibly matches TRBD1 or TRBD2 (6 bases each). Germline loops: CDR1 WSHSY, CDR2 SAAADI. V was trimmed by 8 bases and J by 3 bases, leaving 11 bases between them. The CDR3 sequence is 12 residues long.

The rearrangement links TRBV3-1 to TRBJ2-7; D ambiguous. The V and J ends lost 0 bases and 4 bases respectively, with 7 bases between them. The CDR3 spans 13 residues. Germline CDR1 and CDR2: LGHDT and YNNKEL (reference sequence). The CDR3 region has the DNA TGTGCCAGCAGCCAAGAGAACGCGTACGAGCAGTACTTC. This encodes CASSQENAYEQYF.

This chain joins TRBV30 and TRBJ2-7; D is unresolved. The CDR3 covers 13 residues. CDR1 is GTSNPN, CDR2 SVGIG, per germline (reference sequence). V was shortened by 0 bases and J by 2 bases, with 8 bases between the two germline ends. CDR3 residues: CAWSVRSPYEQYF. For the CDR3, the DNA is TGTGCCTGGAGTGTACGGTCCCCCTACGAGCAGTACTTC.

This chain uses TRBV20-1 with TRBJ1-5; D gene uncertain. V lost 6 bases and J 4 bases, leaving 13 bases between the germline ends. Germline CDR1 is DFQATT and CDR2 is SNEGSKA (reference sequence). CDR3 length equals 13 residues. The CDR3 DNA follows: TGCAGTGCCACATCAATTACAAATCAGCCCCAGCATTTT. This codes for CSATSITNQPQHF.

This chain joins TRBV28 and TRBJ2-1, with a tentative D call TRBD1 (6 bases). The germline gives CDR1 MDHEN, CDR2 SYDVKM. V lost 2 bases, J lost 0 bases, and 8 bases lay in between. The CDR3 has 15 residues. CDR3 residues: CASSLRGISYNEQFF. The CDR3 nucleotides are TGTGCCAGCAGTTTAAGGGGGATCTCCTACAATGAGCAGTTCTTC.

Only one count was recorded for this clonotype. The genes are TRBV20-1 and TRBJ2-4; 8 positions match TRBD1. The CDR3 loop spans 12 amino acids. V shed 7 bases, J shed 15 bases, and the junction held 14 bases outside the gene matches. From germline, CDR1 is DFQATT and CDR2 SNEGSKA (reference sequence). The CDR3 is CSGTTGAGSRYF. The CDR3 region has the DNA TGCAGTGGCACGACAGGGGCAGGCTCCCGGTACTTC.

The V gene is TRBV7-7, the J gene TRBJ1-1, with D unresolved. There are 9 residues in the CDR3. Looked up from germline, CDR1 is SSHAT and CDR2 is FNYEAQ (reference sequence). CDR3 sequence reads: CALLPRAFF. CDR3 coding DNA: TGTGCGCTTCTCCCCCGGGCTTTCTTT.

V usage is TRBV28 and J usage is TRBJ1-2; tentative D call: TRBD1 (6 bases). The CDR3 contains 12 residues. CDR1 and CDR2 (germline): MDHEN, SYDVKM. Trimming removed 5 bases from V and 2 bases from J, with 6 bases in between. CDR3 in DNA: TGTGCCAGCAGTGGACAGAACTATGGCTACACCTTC. This encodes CASSGQNYGYTF.

The gene calls are TRBV30 and TRBJ1-2; TRBD1 matches at 10 bases. The V and J ends lost 6 bases and 2 bases, in that order; junction bases with no gene match: 3. The CDR3 length is 13 residues. Germline-derived CDR1 and CDR2 are GTSNPN and SVGIG (reference sequence). CDR3 DNA sequence: TGTGCCTGTTGGACAGGGGGGAACTATGGCTACACCTTC. Translated: CACWTGGNYGYTF.

The rearrangement uses TRBV20-1 and TRBJ1-1; D is ambiguous. Germline V lookup: CDR1 DFQATT, CDR2 SNEGSKA (reference sequence). The CDR3 has 12 amino acids. V lost 0 bases and J lost 2, with 4 bases in between. The chain's CDR3 is CSARDLNTEAFF. As DNA, the CDR3 is TGCAGTGCTAGAGATCTCAACACTGAAGCTTTCTTT.

The rearrangement uses TRBV20-1 and TRBJ2-4; D might be TRBD2 (6 bases). The germline gives CDR1 DFQATT, CDR2 SNEGSKA (reference sequence). The CDR3 covers 17 residues. Trimming shortened V by 0 bases and J by 3 bases, and 18 bases separated the two germline ends. The CDR3 DNA reads as TGCAGTGCTAGAGACCTTATCGGGGACTGGGTCAAAAACATTCAGTACTTC. It yields the protein CSARDLIGDWVKNIQYF.

The chain couples TRBV3-1 to TRBJ1-1, with a tentative D call TRBD1 (6 bases). Germline V gene sequence: CDR1 LGHDT, CDR2 YNNKEL (reference sequence). CDR3 length: 13 amino acids. The germline V and J ends were trimmed by 7 bases and 4 bases, with 13 bases remaining between them. CDR3 residues: CASTVRGITEAFF. The CDR3 DNA follows: TGTGCCAGCACTGTCAGGGGAATCACTGAAGCTTTCTTT.

This rearrangement joins TRBV10-2 to TRBJ2-3; 8 bases are a match to TRBD1. In germline, CDR1 is WSHSY, CDR2 SAAADI. The CDR3 sequence is 15 residues long. Germline trimming cut 2 bases from V and 2 bases from J; bases unmatched to any gene: 3. CDR3 bases: TGCGCCAGCAGTGAGCCGGGACAGGTCACAGATACGCAGTATTTT. Protein product: CASSEPGQVTDTQYF.

The V and J genes are TRBV24-1 and TRBJ2-1, with D perhaps matching TRBD1 (5 bases). CDR3 length: 17 residues. V lost 2 bases and J lost 9, with 22 bases in between. Germline loops: CDR1 KGHDR, CDR2 SFDVKD. CDR3 DNA sequence: TGTGCCACCAGTGATTCGGCAGGGTGGCCTACAATAGGTGAGCAGTTCTTC. Translating gives CATSDSAGWPTIGEQFF.

The chain is built from TRBV4-2 and TRBJ2-7; 9 bases align to TRBD2. V shed 0 bases and J 12 bases; nucleotides not matched to a gene: 15. Germline V CDR1 and CDR2: LGHNA, YNFKEQ. The CDR3 consists of 16 residues. The CDR3 sequence: CASSQETLAGGPKLYF. As DNA, the CDR3 is TGTGCCAGCAGCCAAGAAACACTGGCGGGAGGGCCGAAGTTGTACTTC.

This chain connects TRBV6-1 to TRBJ2-7, with a tentative D call TRBD1 (5 bases). Germline CDR1 is MNHNS and CDR2 is SASEGT. V was pared by 4 bases and J by 1 base, with 11 bases between. The CDR3 spans 14 residues. DNA for the CDR3: TGTGCCAGCAGTGCCCTCGGACATTCCTACGAGCAGTACTTC. As protein: CASSALGHSYEQYF.